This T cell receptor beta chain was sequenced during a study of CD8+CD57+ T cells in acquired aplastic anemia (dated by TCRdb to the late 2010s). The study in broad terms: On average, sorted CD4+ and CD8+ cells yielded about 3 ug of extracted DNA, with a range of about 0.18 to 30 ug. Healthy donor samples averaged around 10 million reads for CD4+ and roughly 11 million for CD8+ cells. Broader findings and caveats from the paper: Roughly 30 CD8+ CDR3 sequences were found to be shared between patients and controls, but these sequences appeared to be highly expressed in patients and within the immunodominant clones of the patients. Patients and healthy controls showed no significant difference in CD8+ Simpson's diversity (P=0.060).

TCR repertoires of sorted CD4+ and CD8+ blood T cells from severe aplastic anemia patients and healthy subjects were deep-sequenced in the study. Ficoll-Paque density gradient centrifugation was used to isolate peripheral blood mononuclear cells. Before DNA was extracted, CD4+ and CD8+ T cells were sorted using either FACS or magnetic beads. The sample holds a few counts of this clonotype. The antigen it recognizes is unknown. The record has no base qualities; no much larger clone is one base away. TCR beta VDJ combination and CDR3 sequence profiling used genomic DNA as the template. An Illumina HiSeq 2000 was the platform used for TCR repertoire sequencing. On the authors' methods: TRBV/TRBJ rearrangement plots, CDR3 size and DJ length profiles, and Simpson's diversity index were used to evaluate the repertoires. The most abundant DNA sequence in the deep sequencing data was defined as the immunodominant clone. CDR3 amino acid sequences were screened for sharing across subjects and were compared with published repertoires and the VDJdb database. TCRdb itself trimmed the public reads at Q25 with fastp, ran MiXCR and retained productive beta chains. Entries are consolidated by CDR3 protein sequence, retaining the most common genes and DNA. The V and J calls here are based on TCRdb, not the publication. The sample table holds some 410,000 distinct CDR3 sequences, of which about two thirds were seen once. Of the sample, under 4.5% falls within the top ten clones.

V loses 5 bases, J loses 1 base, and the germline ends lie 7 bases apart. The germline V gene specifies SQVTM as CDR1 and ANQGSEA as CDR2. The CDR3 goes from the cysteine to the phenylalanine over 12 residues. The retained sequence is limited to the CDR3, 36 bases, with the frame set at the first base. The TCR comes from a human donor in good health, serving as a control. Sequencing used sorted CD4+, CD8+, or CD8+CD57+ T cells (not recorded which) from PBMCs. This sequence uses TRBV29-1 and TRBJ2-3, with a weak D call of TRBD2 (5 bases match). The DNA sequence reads TGCAGCGTTCTGGAGGGCACAGATACGCAGTATTTT. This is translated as CSVLEGTDTQYF.